The present T cell receptor beta chain was sequenced within a study of Ad26.COV2.S vaccination and SARS-CoV-2 variants (dated by TCRdb to the early 2020s). About the study as a whole: Donors in the vaccine arm were drawn from COV1001, a phase I-IIa trial of Ad26.COV2.S in healthy adults that was multicentre, randomized, double-blind and placebo-controlled. Ad26.COV2.S was given intramuscularly at 5x10^10 or 1x10^11 viral particles, as a single shot or as two shots 56 days apart. TCRbeta repertoire sequencing served as the tool for gauging how specific and how broad the SARS-CoV-2-reactive T cell receptors were following Ad26.COV2.S vaccination. The TCR-sequenced set comprised around 30 samples: some 20 Ad26.COV2.S vaccine recipients, 5 placebo recipients and 8 SARS-CoV-2 convalescent individuals. Trial participants were randomized into five groups of five: low-dose or high-dose Ad26.COV2.S given once or twice, or placebo on both occasions. Throughout the experiments and outcome assessment, investigators stayed blinded to trial group allocation. The investigation overall reported the following: Vaccine and placebo recipients had similar non-spike TCR breadth, a finding consistent with the vaccine containing only spike. Higher spike-specific TCR breadth was observed in Ad26.COV2.S recipients than in placebo recipients (P = 0.0014). After vaccination, substantial breadth of spike-specific CD8+ and CD4+ T cell responses was reported. The study was not powered to compare responses between vaccine doses or regimens. The authors noted that total T cell responses may have been underestimated by the TCR breadth and depth analyses.

TCRbeta CDR3 regions were sequenced with the immunoSEQ Assay. After extraction, genomic DNA underwent amplification by bias-controlled multiplex PCR, followed by high-throughput sequencing. On the authors' methods: To quantify the absolute abundance of every unique TCRbeta CDR3 region, sequences were collapsed and filtered. Usable DNA was measured by amplifying reference genes present in all nucleated cells, and TCRbeta template counts were normalized to that usable DNA to estimate T cell fraction. Repertoire TCRs were annotated as SARS-CoV-2-specific by exact matching of V gene, CDR3 amino acid sequence and J gene to a known reactive TCR set. The reference SARS-CoV-2 TCR set was derived from MIRA and filtered for enrichment in COVID-19-positive ImmuneCODE repertoires, a step that removed public or cross-reactive TCRs. Using the MIRA antigens, annotated TCRs were further analysed by specific ORF or by position within an ORF. Breadth was defined as the number of annotated unique rearrangements divided by the total number of unique productive rearrangements, and depth was defined as the summed frequency of the annotated unique rearrangements. TCR breadth was compared between groups using two-sided Wilcoxon rank-sum tests. Drawn from immuneACCESS, this table holds only the in-frame rearrangements with V and J called that TCRdb kept. Clones are partly lost; checked studies trace under half to an unresolved V gene and leave the rest unexplained. Clone size and the V and J calls come from that table; the DNA yielded D and trimming. The sample contains 400,000 to 450,000 clones, around 91% of them found a single time. The ten biggest clones cover less than 4.5% of the sample.

The sample's treatment or condition, from its label and the paper: around 19 received Ad26.COV2.S at low or high dose, single or two shots; 5 received placebo; per-sample allocation not given. For vaccine and placebo recipients, repertoires were sequenced using samples collected on day 63 after the first injection. Between 29 July and 7 August 2020, Cohort 1b enrolled 25 adults aged 18-55 years at one site in Boston, USA. Ad26.COV2.S was a replication-incompetent adenovirus type 26 vector that expressed a prefusion-stabilized SARS-CoV-2 spike protein derived from the original Wuhan strain. Turning to this clone: Its antigen target is currently unknown. Per-base quality was not reported, and no clone a single base away is much larger than it.

Material: peripheral blood, obtained in a trial of Ad26.COV2.S vaccine versus placebo. The TCR sequence derives from a person between 18 and 65 years old who received the Ad26.COV2.S COVID-19 vaccine or a placebo.

At the DNA level, the sequence is TGTGCCAGCAGCGTAGACCGGACAGGGAAGGACTATGGCTACACCTTC. This is translated as CASSVDRTGKDYGYTF. Recombination linked TRBV9 to TRBJ1-2; 8 bases in the middle match TRBD1. The junction shows trimming of 0 bases on V and 3 bases on J, and the gene matches do not reach 7 bases of it. The germline V gene supplies CDR1 SGDLS and CDR2 YYNGEE. Its CDR3 holds 16 amino acids, cysteine through phenylalanine. The CDR3 DNA has 48 bases and is translated from base 1.